These 6 T cell receptor beta chains originate from one sample sequenced in a study of blood T cell repertoires in COVID-19. Assay used: immunoSEQ multiplex PCR; TCRdb lists only in-frame clones, some missing. Counted here are about 170,000 clones, about nine tenths occurring once; the ten biggest clones make up about 10%. The specimen was peripheral blood. These receptors all stem from a woman aged 60 to 75 with COVID-19, enrolled during active disease.

This sequence joins TRBV9 and TRBJ1-2, with TRBD1 identical over 9 bases. J gave up 5 bases and V 3 bases, and 5 bases lay outside the gene matches. The CDR3 length is 14 residues. CDR1 and CDR2 from the germline V gene are SGDLS and YYNGEE. CDR3 residues: CASSARDRAYGYTF. The CDR3 DNA is TGTGCCAGCAGCGCCCGGGACAGGGCTTATGGCTACACCTTC.

This clone was counted only a few times. The rearrangement uses TRBV5-1 and TRBJ2-7; TRBD1 matches at 8 bases. The CDR3 spans 14 residues. After removal of 4 bases from V and 3 bases from J, the junction contained 6 bases not matched to a gene. Germline V gene sequence: CDR1 SGHRS, CDR2 YFSETQ. CDR3 nucleotides: TGCGCCAGCAGCCGGGGACAGGCGGACTACGAGCAGTACTTC. This sequence encodes CASSRGQADYEQYF.

The genes are TRBV27 and TRBJ1-5, with D perhaps TRBD1 (5 bases). The CDR3 covers 15 residues. The germline V gene has CDR1 MNHEY and CDR2 SMNVEV (reference sequence). Trimming stripped 0 bases from V and 7 bases from J, with 13 bases between. The CDR3 sequence is CASSLSWTREQPQHF. CDR3 bases: TGTGCCAGCAGTTTATCGTGGACACGAGAGCAGCCCCAGCATTTT.

This chain links TRBV24-1 with TRBJ1-2, with 12 bases that match TRBD1. Germline values: CDR1 KGHDR, CDR2 SFDVKD. The V segment lost 3 bases and the J segment 4 bases; nucleotides outside the gene matches: 2. The CDR3 is 15 residues long. The CDR3 reads CATSDPGQGAYGYTF. The CDR3 coding sequence is TGTGCCACCAGTGATCCGGGACAGGGGGCCTATGGCTACACCTTC.

This chain joins TRBV7-2 and TRBJ1-5, with D maybe TRBD1 (5 bases). The length of the CDR3 is 15 residues. The V end lost 1 base, the J end lost 2 bases, and 9 bases lay between the germline ends. The germline V gene has CDR1 SGHTA and CDR2 FQGNSA. The CDR3 DNA follows: TGTGCCAGCAGCTTAGTTTTACAGGGCAATCAGCCCCAGCATTTT. This codes for CASSLVLQGNQPQHF.

V is TRBV28 and J is TRBJ2-7; 9 bases line up with TRBD2. Germline lookup yields CDR1 MDHEN and CDR2 SYDVKM. V lost 4 bases, J lost 0 bases, and 7 bases stayed unmatched. This CDR3 has 16 residues. DNA for the CDR3: TGTGCCAGCAGTTCCCCGGCTAGCGGGAACTCCTACGAGCAGTACTTC. Its protein product is CASSSPASGNSYEQYF.